This TCR beta chain was sequenced during a study of T cells expressing NK-cell markers (dated by TCRdb to about 2020). Background on the whole study: TCR beta-chain repertoires were profiled in sorted CD3+CD56+NKG2C+, CD3+CD56+NKG2C- and CD3+CD56-NKG2C+ T-cell subsets from several donors. Randomly selected healthy volunteers, three men and five women, were used as the eight sequenced donors. The libraries were sequenced on Illumina HiSeq 2000/2500, MiSeq or NextSeq, producing 2 x 150 bp reads. Seven of the eight sequenced donors were HCMV-seropositive and one was HCMV-seronegative. Findings and caveats that apply to the study as a whole: In a handful of donors, the dominant CD3+CD56+NKG2C+ clonotypes ranked among the top 10 CD8+ clonotypes, making up about 1.0-7.0% of CD8+ T cells. Those dominant clonotypes were again the most abundant among CD3+CD56-NKG2C+ cells in a few donors, at roughly 25-65%. It remained unclear whether the expanded NKG2C-expressing T cell clones were specific for HCMV antigens.

A remark on this clonotype: Its antigen is not yet known.

Sequencing used an Illumina HiSeq 2000. TCR beta cDNA libraries were made by 5'RACE template switching that added a universal primer site and unique molecular identifiers. cDNA synthesis was primed from the TCR beta constant segment and was followed by two successive PCR amplification steps. The published analysis was carried out like this. Reads were demultiplexed and grouped by UMI with MIGEC, and clonotypes were assembled and quantified with MiTCR. To exclude erroneous sequences, any TCR cDNA sequence not supported by at least two reads was discarded. The tcR package was used for downstream repertoire analysis, and clonotypes were matched between fractions using CDR3 nucleotide sequence together with V segment. Antigen specificity was annotated against VDJdb with VDJmatch, allowing one amino acid substitution in CDR3. One entry per CDR3 protein sequence results from the TCRdb reprocessing of the reads, with DNA left out. The V and J calls and clone size come from TCRdb's table, not from the authors' own analysis. For this sample, the table gives 150,000 to 170,000 distinct CDR3 sequences. Clones ranked in the top ten supply around 35% of the sample.

HCMV-specific IgG was detected in serum with a commercial ELISA kit to determine HCMV serostatus. Peripheral blood mononuclear cells were isolated from blood by Ficoll density gradient centrifugation. CDR1 and CDR2 (ENHRY, SYGVKD) derive from the germline V gene. The CDR3 numbers 14 residues from cysteine through phenylalanine. No DNA is listed. The sample taken for sequencing was blood T cells: a sorted CD56 or NKG2C T cell subset, CD4+ or CD8+ T cells, or bulk PBMC T cells (not recorded which). The rearrangement combines TRBV10-3 with TRBJ2-3. This receptor was identified in a woman between 45 and 60 years old in good health. Donor details come from another sample of the same person, matched by shared clones. The CDR3 here reads CAISESVDSDTQYF.